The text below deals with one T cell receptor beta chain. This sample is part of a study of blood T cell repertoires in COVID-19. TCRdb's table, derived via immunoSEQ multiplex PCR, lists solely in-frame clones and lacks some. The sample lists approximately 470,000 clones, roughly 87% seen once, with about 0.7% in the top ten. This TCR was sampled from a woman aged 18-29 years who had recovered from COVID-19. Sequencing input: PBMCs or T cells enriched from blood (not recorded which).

CDR3 amino acids: CASSFSGGRYTF. Written as DNA, the CDR3 is TGTGCCAGCAGTTTTTCAGGGGGTCGCTACACCTTC. V and J are TRBV27 and TRBJ1-2; 7 bases agree with TRBD1. This CDR3 comprises 12 residues. V lost 3 bases to trimming and J lost 9 bases; unmatched junction nucleotides: 4. Germline V gene sequence: CDR1 MNHEY, CDR2 SMNVEV (reference sequence).